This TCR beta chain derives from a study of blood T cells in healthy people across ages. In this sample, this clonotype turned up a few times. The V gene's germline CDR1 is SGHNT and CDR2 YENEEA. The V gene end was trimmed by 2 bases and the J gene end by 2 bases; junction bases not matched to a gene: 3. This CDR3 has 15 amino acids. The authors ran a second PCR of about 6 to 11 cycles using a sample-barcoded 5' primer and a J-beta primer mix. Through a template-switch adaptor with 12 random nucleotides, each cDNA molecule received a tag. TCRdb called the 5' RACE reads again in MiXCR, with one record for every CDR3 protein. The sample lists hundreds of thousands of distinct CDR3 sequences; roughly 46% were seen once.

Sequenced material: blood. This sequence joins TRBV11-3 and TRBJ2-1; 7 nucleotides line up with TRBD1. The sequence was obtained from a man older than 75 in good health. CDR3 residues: CASSLRGQAYNEQFF. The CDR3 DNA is TGTGCCAGCAGCTTAAGAGGACAGGCCTACAATGAGCAGTTCTTC.